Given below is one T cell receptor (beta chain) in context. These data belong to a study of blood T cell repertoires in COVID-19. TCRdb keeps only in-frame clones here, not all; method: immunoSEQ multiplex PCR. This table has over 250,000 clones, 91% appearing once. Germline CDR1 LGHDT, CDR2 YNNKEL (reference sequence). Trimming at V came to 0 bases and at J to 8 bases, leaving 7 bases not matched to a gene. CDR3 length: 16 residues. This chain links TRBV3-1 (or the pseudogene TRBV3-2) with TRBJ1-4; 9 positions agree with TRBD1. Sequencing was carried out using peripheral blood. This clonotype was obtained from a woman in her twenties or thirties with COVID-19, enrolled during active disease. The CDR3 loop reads CASSQDLGTGNEKLFF. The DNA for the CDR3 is TGTGCCAGCAGCCAAGATCTGGGGACAGGGAACGAAAAACTGTTTTTT.